This T cell receptor (beta chain) was recorded in a study of spatial heterogeneity in lung cancer. Study-wide context: Counts of TCR transcripts in tumor regions correlated strongly with a T cell module score (derived from matched bulk RNA-seq). Points from the study as a whole: One measure, the expanded intratumoral alpha and beta TCR count, tracked tumor mutation counts.

For this clonotype: Its antigen is not identified.

Regarding time point: sample taken at primary tumor resection. Extraction of whole RNA from tumor, nontumor lung or frozen PBMC preceded unsorted sequencing. TCR cDNA molecules each had a unique molecular identifier. Each CDR3 protein is one row after TCRdb ran MiXCR on the 5' RACE reads. The sample lists 4,500 to 6,500 distinct CDR3 sequences, over 10% occurring once. V dropped 1 base and J dropped 5 bases, with 7 bases sitting between them. Germline CDR1 is SEHNR and CDR2 is FQNEAQ (reference sequence). This CDR3 is 13 amino acids long. The chain carries TRBV7-9 and TRBJ2-3; no clear D gene. This clonotype originated in a female donor with early-stage non-small cell lung cancer. The material was lung tumor tissue, obtained at surgery. CDR3 nucleotide sequence: TGTGCCAGCAGCTTAGATTCACGAGATACGCAGTATTTT. This codes for CASSLDSRDTQYF.